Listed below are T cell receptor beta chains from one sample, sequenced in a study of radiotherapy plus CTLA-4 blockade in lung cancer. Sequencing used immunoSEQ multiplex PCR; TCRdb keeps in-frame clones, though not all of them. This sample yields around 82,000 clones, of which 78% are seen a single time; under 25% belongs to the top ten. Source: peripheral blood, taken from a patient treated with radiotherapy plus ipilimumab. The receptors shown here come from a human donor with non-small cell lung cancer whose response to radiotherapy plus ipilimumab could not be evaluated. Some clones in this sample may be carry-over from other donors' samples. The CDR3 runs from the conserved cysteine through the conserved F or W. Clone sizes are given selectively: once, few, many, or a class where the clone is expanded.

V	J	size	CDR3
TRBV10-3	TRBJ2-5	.	CAIAAGTGVETQYF
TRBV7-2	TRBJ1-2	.	CASSPFVGQGPGGYTF
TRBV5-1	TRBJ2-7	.	CASSSGATTGLFAYEQYF
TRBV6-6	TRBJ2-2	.	CASRTDYTGELFF
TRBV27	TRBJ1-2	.	CASRNRAAGYTF
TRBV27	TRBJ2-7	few	CASSSGLAGPHEQYF
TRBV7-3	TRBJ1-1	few	CASSLTLLGQGEDTEAFF
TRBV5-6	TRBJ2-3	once	CASSLKLRGIGADTQYF
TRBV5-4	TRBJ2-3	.	CASSPGTSGGSSTDTQYF
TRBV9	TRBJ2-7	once	CASSLGQAPTYEQYF
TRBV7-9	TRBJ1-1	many	CASSHWTEINLEAFF
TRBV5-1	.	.	CASSSGGTDSYEQYF
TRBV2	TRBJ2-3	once	CASNRGGTDTQYF
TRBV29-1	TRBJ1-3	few	CSVGDRDRTIYF
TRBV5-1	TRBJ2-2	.	CASSLQGPNTGELFF
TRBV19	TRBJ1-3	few	CASSPVRGFVGNTIYF
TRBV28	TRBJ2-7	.	CASSLWAGQTYEQYF
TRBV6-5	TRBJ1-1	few	CASSYSRGEAFF
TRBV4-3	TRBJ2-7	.	CASSQDWGAYEQYF
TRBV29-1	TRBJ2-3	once	CSESEDTQYF
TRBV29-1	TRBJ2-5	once	CSVDGRETQYF
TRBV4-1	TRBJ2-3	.	CASSQGTSGGPSTDTQYF
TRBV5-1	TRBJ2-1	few	CASSLSVQVGAAEQFF
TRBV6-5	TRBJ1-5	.	CASSYRGGHQPQHF
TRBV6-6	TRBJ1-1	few	CASNEGGLDFAFF
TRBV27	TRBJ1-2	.	CASSDETGGIGGYTF
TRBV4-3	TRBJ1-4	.	CASSQDAGGGEKLFF
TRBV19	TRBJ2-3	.	CASKIGGTQYF
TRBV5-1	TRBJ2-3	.	CASSLDGGGKQYF
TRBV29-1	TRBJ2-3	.	CSVETGSTDTQYF
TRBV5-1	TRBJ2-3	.	CASSHDGTLPYVAQYF
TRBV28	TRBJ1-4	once	CASSLQGGTDKLFF
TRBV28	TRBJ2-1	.	CASSPRGSGGYNEQFF
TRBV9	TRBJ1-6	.	CASSAGQVNSPLHF
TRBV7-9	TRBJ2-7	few	CASSLGGPSSYEQYF
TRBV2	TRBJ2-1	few	CASSLSGLAGYNEQFF
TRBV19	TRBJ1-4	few	CASQSGAVPTNEKLFF
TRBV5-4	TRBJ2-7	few	CASSLKGALYEQYF
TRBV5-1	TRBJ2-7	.	CASSLAARSVGEQYF
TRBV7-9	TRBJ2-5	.	CASSLGGTEETQYF
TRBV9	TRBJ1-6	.	CASSVSWTVNSPLHF
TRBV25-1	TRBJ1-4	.	CASSPDRGYEKLFF
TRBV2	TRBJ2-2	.	CASSPGQGSGELFF
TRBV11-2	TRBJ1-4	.	CASSRDSLEKLFF